This T cell receptor (beta chain) was identified during a study of T-cell memory formation after mild COVID-19. A remark on this clonotype: What it binds is not known.

The CDR3 runs 14 residues. Trimming left V 5 bases short and J 3 bases short, with 13 bases between. Germline assignment: CDR1 SNHLY and CDR2 FYNNEI. One entry per CDR3 protein results from TCRdb running MiXCR on the 5' RACE reads. The sample comprises 450,000 to 700,000 distinct CDR3 sequences, under 20% of which are singletons, and 12% rests with the top ten. Study observations and caveats: Whereas later expanders leaned CD4+, clones contracting day 15 to 85 showed a balanced CD4/CD8 makeup. Among CD4+ contracting clones, most were CM and EM, and CD8+ ones EMRA.

The chain combines TRBV2 with TRBJ1-2; the D is unclear. The sample was PBMCs or a T cell subset sorted from them (not recorded which). The clonotype comes from an adult woman who had mild COVID-19 (a few samples of this study predate the infection). Cell type and time point are not known. The CDR3, as DNA: TGTGCCAGCAGTAGAAGGTTGTCGGACTATGGCTACACCTTC. Translating it yields CASSRRLSDYGYTF.